This T cell receptor beta chain was sequenced in a study of post-analysis software for immune sequencing data. The study's findings and limits: Higher frequency in patients than in controls was seen for five TRBV segments, with TRBV5-6, TRBV5-1 and TRBV20-1 among them. Significantly lower normalized Chao1 diversity was seen in multiple sclerosis patients than in controls.

Unique molecular identifiers tagged the TCR beta cDNA libraries. MiXCR, applied by TCRdb to the PCR reads, yields one record per CDR3 protein. This table has about 460,000 distinct CDR3 sequences, less than 45% appearing once. In the case of this clonotype: Its antigen remains unidentified.

The germline V gene encodes CDR1 SQVTM and CDR2 ANQGSEA. V was shortened by 3 bases and J by 9 bases, with 9 bases between the two germline ends. There are 11 residues in the CDR3. The sample comprised blood. The rearrangement uses TRBV29-1 and TRBJ2-1, with D perhaps matching TRBD2 (6 bases). This receptor was taken from a girl aged 5-17 years with multiple sclerosis. The CDR3 spells CSVETSIEQFF. In DNA form, the CDR3 reads TGCAGCGTTGAGACTAGTATTGAGCAGTTCTTC.